This entry concerns a single T cell receptor (beta chain). Enrolled during active infection, Seattle patients were then followed longitudinally. Germline-derived CDR1 and CDR2 are SGHDT and YYEEEE. The ends were cut back, 5 bases at V and 0 bases at J, with 15 bases in the middle. The CDR3 is 15 amino acids. Measured with immunoSEQ multiplex PCR; TCRdb has only the in-frame clones, and not every one. This table has 200,000 to 300,000 clones, 80% to 90% appearing once. These data originate in a study of blood T cell repertoires in COVID-19. This chain connects TRBV5-6 to TRBJ2-7, with D possibly matching TRBD2 (6 bases). The sample comprised peripheral blood. The sequence came from an elderly woman with COVID-19, enrolled during active disease. In DNA form, the CDR3 reads TGTGCCAGCAGATTCGAAGGGAGGAGCTCCTACGAGCAGTACTTC. Translated, it gives CASRFEGRSSYEQYF.